The clone carrying this T cell receptor beta chain showed up just a few times. Its antigen remains unknown. Sequencing was performed with immunoSEQ multiplex PCR; in TCRdb, only in-frame clones are kept and a portion is missing. The top ten hold more than 5.5% of the sample, which has approximately 41,000 clones, more than 85% seen once. CDR3 length: 16 amino acids. Germline V lookup: CDR1 LNHDA, CDR2 SQIVND (reference sequence). Losses at the gene ends were 2 bases for V and 2 bases for J; bases not matched to a gene: 8. This entry comes from a study of PD-1 blockade in classical Hodgkin lymphoma. Overall study results and limits: As was reported, newly diagnosed patients showed lower baseline TCR diversity than healthy donors did.

Relapse after autologous stem cell transplantation occurred in every patient, and brentuximab vedotin exposure varied. Patients' outcomes at their best amounted to complete response, partial response or progressive disease. The sequences come from peripheral blood mononuclear cells (PBMCs), collected before the second cycle of nivolumab. The genes are TRBV19 and TRBJ1-2, with TRBD1 matching 7 bases. This clonotype was sampled from a human donor with classical Hodgkin lymphoma. The CDR3: CASSIRDRPSNYGYTF. The CDR3 DNA follows: TGTGCCAGTAGTATAAGGGACAGACCCTCGAACTATGGCTACACCTTC.